This TCR beta chain was obtained from a study of T-cell reconstitution after alpha-beta-depleted transplantation in children. The study's findings and limits: Two months or so post-transplant, alpha-beta T cells reportedly derived from several hundred expanded graft clones.

Comments on this clonotype: The target antigen is unknown.

TCRbeta library preparation incorporated unique molecular identifiers. Using its own MiXCR run on the PCR reads, TCRdb lists one record per CDR3 protein. This sample has tens of thousands of distinct CDR3 sequences, with 15% to 20% found just once. This CDR3 contains 15 residues. The V gene end was trimmed by 1 base and the J gene end by 7 bases; junction bases not matched to a gene: 5. The germline V gene has CDR1 SGHVS and CDR2 FQNEAQ. The starting material was PBMCs, mostly from graft donor cells, obtained 360 days after TCRalphabeta/CD19-depleted stem cell transplant. The genes are TRBV7-8 and TRBJ2-1, with TRBD2 matching over 9 bases. The sequence derives from a male patient aged 2 to 10 who had a stem cell transplant for acute lymphoblastic leukemia, so the T cells may come from the graft donor. CDR3 coding DNA: TGTGCCAGCAGCTTAGGCCTAGCGGGAAGGAATGAGCAGTTCTTC. Translation gives CASSLGLAGRNEQFF.